The clone carrying this TCR beta chain turned up a few times. This specimen comes from a study of blood T cell repertoires in COVID-19. Study details: COVID-19 samples, acute and convalescent, were from the United States, Italy and Spain.

The method was immunoSEQ multiplex PCR; TCRdb's version includes in-frame clones alone and lacks a portion of them. Of around 140,000 clones listed, approximately 84% are singletons. This CDR3 is built from 17 residues. Trimming took 4 bases from V and 10 from J; bases not matched to a gene: 20. CDR1 is LGHDT and CDR2 is YNNKEL in the germline V gene (reference sequence). This clonotype was sampled from a woman between 55 and 75 years old with acute or convalescent COVID-19. The sequenced sample was peripheral blood. This chain links TRBV3-1 (or the pseudogene TRBV3-2) with TRBJ2-3, with 7 bases identical to TRBD2. CDR3 in amino acids: CASSPGKFGRAQWAQYF. CDR3 nucleotides: TGTGCCAGCAGCCCCGGGAAGTTTGGGAGGGCGCAGTGGGCGCAGTATTTT.